Below, 7 T cell receptor beta chains from the same sample are listed, as sequenced in a study of PD-1 blockade in mismatch repair-deficient tumors. Assay used: immunoSEQ multiplex PCR; TCRdb lists only in-frame clones, some missing. In the table there are around 30,000 clones, more than 70% of which are singletons. Sequences were derived from PBMCs, sampled approximately 6 weeks after starting pembrolizumab. These receptors were collected from an adult with mismatch repair-deficient cancer.

V is TRBV27 and J is TRBJ2-1; 13 bases line up with TRBD2. This CDR3 has 15 residues. The V and J ends lost 2 bases and 8 bases, in that order; junction bases with no gene match: 3. Germline lookup yields CDR1 MNHEY and CDR2 SMNVEV (reference sequence). CDR3 amino acids: CASSLGTSGNYEQFF. The CDR3 DNA reads as TGTGCCAGCAGTTTAGGGACTAGCGGGAACTATGAGCAGTTCTTC.

The chain recombines TRBV6-5 with TRBJ1-2; D unresolved. Trimming took 4 bases from V and 6 from J, leaving 18 bases between them. The CDR3 loop spans 15 amino acids. Germline V gene data show CDR1 as MNHEY and CDR2 as SVGAGI. CDR3: CASSSVGDAANGYTF. CDR3 DNA sequence: TGTGCCAGCAGTTCCGTGGGTGATGCGGCTAATGGCTACACCTTC.

This clone occurred a few times. J is TRBJ2-7 and V is TRBV18, with TRBD2 matching over 8 bases. CDR1 is KGHSH, CDR2 LQKENI, per germline. With V trimmed by 2 bases and J by 4 bases, 4 bases remained unmatched. The CDR3 loop spans 14 amino acids. The CDR3 loop is CASSPTLADYEQYF. For the CDR3, the DNA is TGTGCCAGCTCACCAACACTAGCGGATTACGAGCAGTACTTC.

About this clone itself: Other DNA sequences of this sample code for an identical CDR3. The chain joins TRBV6-1 to TRBJ2-3; 11 nucleotides align to TRBD2. CDR3 size: 15 residues. Germline lookup yields CDR1 MNHNS and CDR2 SASEGT. Germline trimming cut 4 bases from V and 3 bases from J; bases unmatched to any gene: 3. In DNA, the CDR3 is TGTGCCAGCAGTGGTCTAGCGGGAGGAACAGATACGCAGTATTTT. As protein: CASSGLAGGTDTQYF.

The chain carries TRBV2 and TRBJ2-7; 14 bases fit TRBD2. V was clipped by 6 bases and J by 6 bases; unmatched bases: 16. CDR3 length: 18 residues. Germline V gene lookup returns CDR1 SNHLY and CDR2 FYNNEI. CDR3 in DNA: TGTGCCAGCAGGGTTCCGACTAGCGGGAGGGTACTATTTGCCGAGCAGTACTTC. This codes for CASRVPTSGRVLFAEQYF.

The genes are TRBV19 and TRBJ1-5, with TRBD1 matching 7 bases. V shed 4 bases, J shed 5 bases, and the junction held 5 bases outside the gene matches. The V gene's germline CDR1 is LNHDA and CDR2 SQIVND (reference sequence). The length of the CDR3 is 14 residues. As DNA, the CDR3 is TGTGCCAGTAGTAGACAGGGAAGGGATCAGCCCCAGCATTTT. It is translated as CASSRQGRDQPQHF.

The chain employs TRBV5-1 and TRBJ1-1; D remains ambiguous. Germline lookup yields CDR1 SGHRS and CDR2 YFSETQ. The CDR3 length is 14 residues. V was clipped by 5 bases and J by 4 bases, with 15 bases between them. The CDR3 nucleotides read TGCGCCAGCAGTCGAGACCGTCGGGGCACTGAAGCTTTCTTT. It yields the protein CASSRDRRGTEAFF. The whole variable domain, remainder taken from reference TRBV5-1 and TRBJ1-1, is KAGVTQTPRYLIKTRGQQVTLSCSPISGHRSVSWYQQTPGQGLQFLFEYFSETQRNKGNFPGRFSGRQFSNSRSEMNVSTLELGDSALYLCASSRDRRGTEAFFGQGTRLTVV.